The 25 T cell receptor beta chains given below trace back to one sample, sequenced in a study of identifying expanded T cells in peripheral blood. The data were produced by immunoSEQ multiplex PCR, yet TCRdb's version contains in-frame clones alone and is incomplete. The table shows roughly 130,000 clones, with less than 90% occurring only once. Input material: blood. These receptors were collected from a person aged 18 to 75 in good health.

The J gene is TRBJ2-3, the V gene TRBV2; possible D gene TRBD2, 7 bases. CDR1 and CDR2 from the germline V gene are SNHLY and FYNNEI. The V and J ends lost 8 bases and 0 bases respectively, with 9 bases between them. The CDR3 is made up of 13 amino acids. This CDR3 is CASGGASTDTQYF. CDR3 nucleotides: TGTGCCAGCGGGGGGGCAAGCACAGATACGCAGTATTTT.

V gene TRBV10-3 combines with J gene TRBJ2-1; D gene uncertain. The CDR3 is made up of 15 amino acids. Germline V gives CDR1 ENHRY, CDR2 SYGVKD. Between the trimmed V and J ends, which lost 5 bases and 5 bases, there was a span of 16 bases. The CDR3 protein is CAISTTEVGNNEQFF. Here the CDR3 DNA reads TGTGCCATCAGTACTACAGAGGTGGGGAACAATGAGCAGTTCTTC.

This rearrangement joins TRBV4-1 to TRBJ2-1, with 8 positions matching TRBD2. CDR3 length: 16 residues. J lost 4 bases, V lost 0 bases, and 5 bases had no gene match. The germline gives CDR1 MGHRA, CDR2 YSYEKL. Here the CDR3 reads CASSQDFGGGYNEQFF. CDR3 sequence (DNA): TGCGCCAGCAGCCAAGATTTCGGGGGGGGTTACAATGAGCAGTTCTTC.

The gene calls are TRBV7-2 and TRBJ1-1, with a tentative D call TRBD1 (5 bases). The germline V and J ends were trimmed by 0 bases and 5 bases, with 13 bases remaining between them. Germline V gene lookup returns CDR1 SGHTA and CDR2 FQGNSA. The CDR3 spans 15 residues. In DNA, the CDR3 is TGTGCCAGCAGCTTAGCGCTTGGGGGAGGGACTGAAGCTTTCTTT. Its translation is CASSLALGGGTEAFF.

This chain joins TRBV6-4 and TRBJ1-1; D is unclear. The CDR3 contains 12 residues. V was trimmed by 3 bases and J by 2 bases, leaving 4 bases between them. The germline gives CDR1 MRHNA, CDR2 SNTAGT. CDR3 amino acids: CASSEQNTEAFF. CDR3 nucleotides: TGTGCCAGCAGTGAACAAAACACTGAAGCTTTCTTT.

This clone was recorded a few times. This chain uses TRBV7-3 with TRBJ1-6, with 11 bases that match TRBD1. V dropped 5 bases and J dropped 10; count of bases not matched to a gene: 7. CDR3 length: 15 residues. The germline gives CDR1 SGHTA, CDR2 FQGTGA. Here the CDR3 reads CASSTGTGGGSPLHF. The CDR3 DNA reads as TGTGCCAGCAGCACCGGGACAGGGGGTGGGTCACCCCTCCACTTT.

The sample holds one count of this clone. J is TRBJ1-2 and V is TRBV5-1; D uncertain. The V gene's germline CDR1 is SGHRS and CDR2 YFSETQ. Trimming cost V 3 bases and J 4 bases, with 10 bases left between them. The CDR3 has 13 amino acids. Here the CDR3 DNA reads TGCGCCAGCAGCTCGGTTGATAGCTATGGCTACACCTTC. Protein sequence: CASSSVDSYGYTF.

The chain has TRBV4-1 and TRBJ2-1; D is undetermined. The CDR3 is 15 residues long. Germline lookup yields CDR1 MGHRA and CDR2 YSYEKL. The germline V and J ends were trimmed by 0 bases and 5 bases, with 11 bases remaining between them. CDR3 loop: CASSQDPGRNNEQFF. Written as DNA, the CDR3 is TGCGCCAGCAGCCAAGACCCCGGACGAAACAATGAGCAGTTCTTC.

This clone was seen a few times. The genes are TRBV20-1 and TRBJ2-7; maybe TRBD1 (5 bases). Germline V gives CDR1 DFQATT, CDR2 SNEGSKA (reference sequence). The CDR3 length is 11 residues. The V gene lost 6 bases and the J gene lost 5 bases, with 11 bases spanning the gap. CDR3 loop: CSARTSDEQYF. In nucleotides, the CDR3 is TGCAGTGCGCGGACATCTGACGAGCAGTACTTC.

The chain couples TRBV30 to TRBJ1-5; D is possibly TRBD1 (5 bases). Between the trimmed V and J ends, which lost 2 bases and 7 bases, there was a span of 15 bases. Germline CDR1 is GTSNPN and CDR2 is SVGIG (reference sequence). The CDR3 is made up of 14 amino acids. CDR3 DNA sequence: TGTGCCTGGAGTACCGGGACCACCTCCCAGCCCCAGCATTTT. Protein product: CAWSTGTTSQPQHF.

The chain employs TRBV19 and TRBJ1-2, with unresolved D. The length of the CDR3 is 14 residues. CDR1 LNHDA and CDR2 SQIVND come from the germline V gene (reference sequence). V lost 3 bases and J lost 1, with 9 bases in between. The CDR3: CASSMGIYNYGYTF. In nucleotides, the CDR3 is TGTGCCAGTAGTATGGGGATTTATAACTATGGCTACACCTTC.

The CDR3 spells CASSKGAGIPDTQYF. The DNA of the CDR3 is TGTGCCAGCAGCAAAGGAGCGGGGATACCCGATACGCAGTATTTT. The V call is TRBV6-4, the J call TRBJ2-3, with 7 bases aligning to TRBD2. CDR1 and CDR2 (germline): MRHNA, SNTAGT. CDR3 length equals 15 residues. V was clipped by 6 bases and J by 6 bases; unmatched bases: 12.

The chain employs TRBV27 and TRBJ2-2, with 7 bases fitting TRBD1. CDR3 length equals 14 residues. The germline V gene encodes CDR1 MNHEY and CDR2 SMNVEV (reference sequence). The V and J ends lost 5 bases and 6 bases, in that order; junction bases with no gene match: 6. CDR3 sequence (DNA): TGTGCCAGCAGTATTTACAGGGGCGCCGGGGAGCTGTTTTTT. Amino acids: CASSIYRGAGELFF.

The chain links TRBV28 to TRBJ1-5; a possible D gene is TRBD1 (6 bases). The V gene lost 5 bases and the J gene lost 6 bases, with 14 bases spanning the gap. CDR1 is MDHEN and CDR2 is SYDVKM in the germline V gene. The CDR3 consists of 14 residues. For the CDR3, the DNA is TGTGCCAGCAGTAAAACAGGGATGGGTCAGCCCCAGCATTTT. As protein: CASSKTGMGQPQHF.

This clone was seen only a few times. The CDR3 region has the DNA TGCGCCAGCAGCACACAGGGGGCGGGCAACACTGAAGCTTTCTTT. Translated, it gives CASSTQGAGNTEAFF. The chain links TRBV5-1 to TRBJ1-1; 9 bases line up with TRBD1. This CDR3 comprises 15 residues. V was clipped by 4 bases and J by 2 bases; unmatched bases: 6. Germline V gene data show CDR1 as SGHRS and CDR2 as YFSETQ.

This clone was picked up one time. The chain carries TRBV29-1 and TRBJ2-1; 7 nucleotides align to TRBD1. V lost 8 bases to trimming and J lost 4 bases; unmatched junction nucleotides: 11. CDR1 is SQVTM and CDR2 is ANQGSEA in the germline V gene. The CDR3 extends over 14 amino acids. The CDR3 nucleotides are TGCAGCTCGGCCGACAGGGTACTATACAATGAGCAGTTCTTC. Translated: CSSADRVLYNEQFF.

The count of this clone is one. This chain connects TRBV7-8 to TRBJ2-1, with D perhaps matching TRBD2 (6 bases). The length of the CDR3 is 16 residues. Germline V gives CDR1 SGHVS, CDR2 FQNEAQ. V lost 4 bases, J lost 2 bases, and 15 bases lay in between. CDR3: CASSSSGGIAYNEQFF. In DNA, the CDR3 is TGTGCCAGCAGCTCCTCTGGCGGGATAGCCTACAATGAGCAGTTCTTC. The variable domain in full, completed from reference TRBV7-8 and TRBJ2-1, reads GAGVSQSPRYKVAKRGQDVALRCDPISGHVSLFWYQQALGQGPEFLTYFQNEAQLDKSGLPSDRFFAERPEGSVSTLKIQRTQQEDSAVYLCASSSSGGIAYNEQFFGPGTRLTVL.

This chain uses TRBV2 with TRBJ2-5; TRBD1 aligns across 10 bases. The CDR3 consists of 15 residues. Trimming cost V 6 bases and J 5 bases; bases outside gene matches: 9. Germline values: CDR1 SNHLY, CDR2 FYNNEI. CDR3 DNA: TGTGCCAGCAGAATCAGACAGGGGGCGGGGGAGACCCAGTACTTC. Translation: CASRIRQGAGETQYF.

A remark on this clone: This clone may be a read error of a much larger clone one base away. The J gene is TRBJ2-7, the V gene TRBV5-1, with TRBD2 as a possible D gene (5 bases). The V gene lost 4 bases and the J gene lost 8 bases, with 10 bases spanning the gap. Germline-derived CDR1 and CDR2 are SGHRS and YFSETQ. CDR3 length: 11 residues. CDR3 nucleotide sequence: TGCGCCAGCAGCGAGGGATACAAGCAGTACTTC. This encodes CASSEGYKQYF.

This chain connects TRBV19 to TRBJ2-1; 13 bases align to TRBD2. The V and J ends lost 6 bases and 8 bases, in that order; junction bases with no gene match: 10. This CDR3 is built from 16 residues. The germline V gene has CDR1 LNHDA and CDR2 SQIVND (reference sequence). CDR3 amino acids: CASRSTLAGGPHEQFF. The CDR3 region has the DNA TGTGCCAGTAGGTCCACACTAGCGGGGGGGCCGCATGAGCAGTTCTTC.

The chain uses TRBV7-2 and TRBJ2-5; the D call may be TRBD1 or TRBD2 (5 bases each). The CDR3 is 16 residues long. CDR1 and CDR2 (germline): SGHTA, FQGNSA. V dropped 5 bases and J dropped 5 bases, with 21 bases sitting between them. The CDR3 protein is CASSLRRRGWGETQYF. The DNA of the CDR3 is TGTGCCAGCAGCCTCAGGCGACGGGGCTGGGGGGAGACCCAGTACTTC.

The chain uses TRBV4-2 and TRBJ1-6; D is undetermined. Germline-derived CDR1 and CDR2 are LGHNA and YNFKEQ. This CDR3 has 16 amino acids. V lost 1 base to trimming and J lost 7 bases, with 14 bases between them. The CDR3 here is CASSQALAGLNSPLHF. CDR3 bases: TGTGCCAGCAGCCAAGCCTTGGCAGGCTTAAATTCACCCCTCCACTTT.

The chain links TRBV7-9 to TRBJ1-3; no definite D call. The germline V gene has CDR1 SEHNR and CDR2 FQNEAQ (reference sequence). V was cut by 8 bases and J by 2 bases, with 7 bases left in between. The CDR3 covers 12 residues. CDR3 bases: TGTGCCAGCGGTTCGGCTGGAAACACCATATATTTT. This gives the protein CASGSAGNTIYF. The whole variable domain, remainder taken from reference TRBV7-9 and TRBJ1-3, is DTGVSQNPRHKITKRGQNVTFRCDPISEHNRLYWYRQTLGQGPEFLTYFQNEAQLEKSRLLSDRFSAERPKGSFSTLEIQRTEQGDSAMYLCASGSAGNTIYFGEGSWLTVV.

The J gene is TRBJ1-1, the V gene TRBV5-4, with 7 bases matching TRBD1. This CDR3 has 15 residues. Looked up from germline, CDR1 is SGHNT and CDR2 is YYREEE (reference sequence). The ends lost 4 bases at V and 2 bases at J; junction bases unmatched: 8. As DNA, the CDR3 is TGTGCCAGCAGCCCCAACCGACAGGGCAACACTGAAGCTTTCTTT. Translating it yields CASSPNRQGNTEAFF.

The gene calls are TRBV18 and TRBJ1-5; D call uncertain. This CDR3 region has 14 residues. Germline CDR1 is KGHSH and CDR2 is LQKENI. V lost 3 bases, J lost 7 bases, and 13 bases lay in between. The CDR3 sequence: CASSPYKAGQPQHF. Here the CDR3 DNA reads TGTGCCAGCTCACCGTATAAAGCAGGACAGCCCCAGCATTTT.